Listed below are T cell receptor beta chains from one sample, sequenced in a study of OX40 agonist ivuxolimab in advanced cancers. Libraries were prepared by immunoSEQ multiplex PCR; TCRdb keeps only in-frame clonotypes and omits some of them. The sample has about 28,000 clones, more than 75% seen once. The specimen was CD4+ or CD8+ T cells sorted from blood, collected in a trial of the OX40 agonist ivuxolimab. The receptor set was obtained from an adult with an advanced solid tumor such as melanoma, head and neck, liver or kidney cancer. Each CDR3 is given with its conserved first and last residue. A D gene is named only where the DNA matches it firmly. Some rows have no size entry. The others give once, few or many, or a class for an expanded clone.

D | J | size | V | DNA | CDR3
TRBD1 | TRBJ1-2 | - | TRBV7-9 | TGTGCCAGCAGCTCCGGAGCCGGGACAGGGAAAGGCTACACCTTC | CASSSGAGTGKGYTF
- | TRBJ2-1 | - | TRBV19 | TGTGCCAGTTCCAGCGACAATGAGCAGTTCTTC | CASSSDNEQFF
- | TRBJ1-2 | - | TRBV5-6 | TGTGCCAGCACCGAGATCCTCACAGGGAGGTATGGCTACACCTTC | CASTEILTGRYGYTF
- | TRBJ1-2 | few | TRBV7-6 | TGTGCCAGCAGCTTAGCCGGCGATGGCTACACCTTC | CASSLAGDGYTF
TRBD1 | TRBJ2-2 | - | TRBV9 | TGTGCCAGCAGCGGACCGGGACAGGGGAGCGGGGAGCTGTTTTTT | CASSGPGQGSGELFF
TRBD2 | TRBJ2-7 | - | TRBV5-6 | TGTGCCAGCAGCTTGGTTGGACTAGCGGGAGGATTAGCCTACGAGCAGTACTTC | CASSLVGLAGGLAYEQYF
- | TRBJ1-2 | - | TRBV5-2 | TGTGCCAGCAAGAAGTGCGGAGAGTACGAGACCTATGGCTACACCTTC | CASKKCGEYETYGYTF
TRBD2 | TRBJ2-7 | - | TRBV5-1 | TGCGCCAGCAGCCCGCGGACTAGCGGGGAGTGGTACTTC | CASSPRTSGEWYF
- | TRBJ2-3 | - | TRBV4-1 | TGCGCCAGCAGCCAAGGCAGCCTAGCTGGGGATACGCAGTATTTT | CASSQGSLAGDTQYF
- | TRBJ2-7 | - | TRBV28 | TGTGCCAGCAGTCGGATGCGCGCGGGGGCCGCCTACGAGCAGTACTTC | CASSRMRAGAAYEQYF
TRBD2 | TRBJ2-1 | - | TRBV7-2 | TGTGCCAGCACCGGTAGCGGGAGGGAGGGGTTCTTC | CASTGSGREGFF
TRBD2 | TRBJ2-1 | - | TRBV29-1 | TGCAGCGTTGAAGGTGGGGACAGCCACAGCGGGAGGGCCTACAATGAGCAGTTCTTC | CSVEGGDSHSGRAYNEQFF
TRBD2 | TRBJ2-7 | - | TRBV28 | TGTGCCAGCAGTTTATGGTCGGAGCGGGAGGATACCTACGAGCAGTACTTC | CASSLWSEREDTYEQYF
- | TRBJ2-1 | - | TRBV19 | TGTGCCAGTAGTATTACCGGGTTCCGGGGGAATGAGCAGTTCTTC | CASSITGFRGNEQFF
TRBD1 | TRBJ2-5 | - | TRBV5-4 | TGTGCCAGCAGCTTACGACAGGGTGGAGAGACCCAGTACTTC | CASSLRQGGETQYF
- | TRBJ1-2 | - | TRBV28 | TGTGCCAGCAGTCCCGGGGAGGGAGCTGGCTACACCTTC | CASSPGEGAGYTF
- | TRBJ2-7 | - | TRBV30 | TGTGCCTGGAGTATGACATTAAAGTACGAGCAGTACTTC | CAWSMTLKYEQYF
- | TRBJ1-2 | - | TRBV5-1 | TGCGCCAGCAGCCCTCATTCCTATGACTACACCTTC | CASSPHSYDYTF
- | TRBJ1-1 | - | TRBV6-5 | TGTGCCAGCAGTTACTCGAGACAGACAAACACTGAAGCTTTCTTT | CASSYSRQTNTEAFF
- | TRBJ2-2 | - | TRBV5-6 | TGTGCCAGCAGCGGGACGGGGACCTACGGGGAGCTGTTTTTT | CASSGTGTYGELFF
TRBD1 | TRBJ2-7 | - | TRBV7-6 | TGTGCCGGACGGTGGGACAGGGGTTTCGAGCAGTACTTC | CAGRWDRGFEQYF
- | TRBJ2-3 | - | TRBV9 | TGTGCCAGCAGCGTAGCGGGGGCCGCAGATACGCAGTATTTT | CASSVAGAADTQYF
- | TRBJ2-7 | - | TRBV25-1 | TGTGCCAGCAGTGAACCCTCTAAGGGTAGCTACGAGCAGTACTTC | CASSEPSKGSYEQYF
- | TRBJ2-3 | - | TRBV6-1 | TGTGCCAGCAGTCCACAACCGAAAGCGGGAGATACGCAGTATTTT | CASSPQPKAGDTQYF
TRBD2 | TRBJ2-7 | - | TRBV7-9 | TGTGCCAGCACTTCCACTGCGTCTAGCGGGCGAACCTACGAGCAGTACTTC | CASTSTASSGRTYEQYF
- | TRBJ2-5 | - | TRBV28 | TGTGCCAGCAGGTCCGGACAGGAGACCCAGTACTTC | CASRSGQETQYF
- | TRBJ2-7 | once | TRBV28 | TGTGCCAGCACCTCCGTAGGAATGGGTGACGAGCAGTACTTC | CASTSVGMGDEQYF
TRBD2 | TRBJ2-3 | - | TRBV6-1 | TGTGCCAGCACTCCACTAGCGGTTAGCACAGATACGCAGTATTTT | CASTPLAVSTDTQYF
TRBD2 | TRBJ2-1 | - | TRBV9 | TGTGCCAGCAGCGTTTTCGGGAGCGGGAGGAATGAGCAGTTCTTC | CASSVFGSGRNEQFF
TRBD2 | TRBJ2-2 | - | TRBV4-3 | TGCGCCAGCAGCCCCTGGGAGGGTATAGCCGGGGAGCTGTTTTTT | CASSPWEGIAGELFF
- | TRBJ2-5 | - | TRBV5-1 | TGCGCCAGCAGCCATCCCCAGGGGGGGCCAGAGACCCAGTACTTC | CASSHPQGGPETQYF
TRBD2 | TRBJ2-7 | - | TRBV9 | TGTGCCAGCAGCGTCACCGCGGGAGCTGCCTACGAGCAGTACTTC | CASSVTAGAAYEQYF
TRBD1 | TRBJ1-5 | once | TRBV28 | TGTGCCAGCGCAAAAGGACAGGCTCAGCCCCAGCATTTT | CASAKGQAQPQHF
TRBD2 | TRBJ2-1 | - | TRBV6-6 | TGTGCCAGCAGTGAGCTAGCGGGAGGGCTGAATGAGCAGTTCTTC | CASSELAGGLNEQFF
- | TRBJ2-1 | - | TRBV7-9 | TGTGCCAGCAGCAACGTCCATGAGCAGTTCTTC | CASSNVHEQFF
TRBD2 | TRBJ2-7 | - | TRBV5-6 | TGTGCCAGCAGCTTTAGCGGGAGAGTTGAGCAGTACTTC | CASSFSGRVEQYF
TRBD1 | TRBJ2-1 | once | TRBV6-1 | TGTGCCAGCAAGGACAGGGCCCTCTCCTACAATGAGCAGTTCTTC | CASKDRALSYNEQFF
- | TRBJ2-7 | once | TRBV6-5 | TGTGCCAGCAGTCCCAGCGGAGTTCTCTACGAGCAGTACTTC | CASSPSGVLYEQYF
TRBD1 | TRBJ1-2 | once | TRBV28 | TGTGCCAGCAACCCTTCTGGGACAGGGGCTTCTAACTATGGCTACACCTTC | CASNPSGTGASNYGYTF
- | TRBJ2-3 | once | TRBV15 | TGTGCCACCAGCGGATCGGGTACGCAGTATTTT | CATSGSGTQYF
- | TRBJ1-2 | - | TRBV7-8 | TGTGCCAGCAGCTTAGCCCTCCGGCGGGGGATGGTAGGGAACTATGGCTACACCTTC | CASSLALRRGMVGNYGYTF
TRBD1 | TRBJ2-1 | - | TRBV19 | TGTGCCAGTAGTCGACAGGGGCAACCCTACAATGAGCAGTTCTTC | CASSRQGQPYNEQFF
- | TRBJ1-2 | - | TRBV4-3 | TGCGCCAGCAGCCAAGTAAGAACATCTAACTATGGCTACACCTTC | CASSQVRTSNYGYTF
TRBD1 | TRBJ2-7 | once | TRBV5-1 | TGCGCCAGCAGCTTGGAACAGGGGGCTAGCTACGAGCAGTACTTC | CASSLEQGASYEQYF
- | TRBJ1-6 | - | TRBV7-9 | TGTGCCAGCAGCTTAGACGGGTCGAGAAATTCACCCCTCCACTTT | CASSLDGSRNSPLHF
TRBD2 | TRBJ2-1 | - | TRBV4-1 | TGCGCCAGCAGCCAAGGGGGACTAGCGGGTGTCTCCTACAATGAGCAGTTCTTC | CASSQGGLAGVSYNEQFF
- | TRBJ1-5 | - | TRBV7-9 | TGTGCCAGCAGCTTAGGAGGTCAGCCCCAGCATTTT | CASSLGGQPQHF
- | TRBJ1-2 | - | TRBV19 | TGTGCCAGTAGTATTGACAGACGGGACTACACCTTC | CASSIDRRDYTF